The 20 T cell receptor beta chains given below trace back to one sample, sequenced in a study of OX40 agonist ivuxolimab in advanced cancers. Clones were read by immunoSEQ multiplex PCR, and TCRdb kept only the in-frame ones, dropping some. The sample records over 15,000 clones, about 81% being singletons. The sequenced sample was CD4+ or CD8+ T cells sorted from blood, obtained in a trial of the OX40 agonist ivuxolimab. These receptor sequences come from an adult with an advanced solid tumor such as melanoma, head and neck, liver or kidney cancer.

This clone was seen just once. The rearrangement links TRBV19 to TRBJ2-7, with D possibly matching TRBD1 (5 bases). The CDR3 is made up of 13 amino acids. CDR1 and CDR2 from the germline V gene are LNHDA and SQIVND (reference sequence). V shed 3 bases and J shed 5 bases, with 11 bases lying between them. The CDR3 nucleotides are TGTGCCAGTAGTATTTGGGCAGGGAACGAGCAGTACTTC. This encodes CASSIWAGNEQYF.

J is TRBJ2-7 and V is TRBV5-1; TRBD2 might be the D (5 bases). With 1 base removed from V and 3 bases from J, the gap between germline ends came to 11 bases. CDR1 SGHRS and CDR2 YFSETQ come from the germline V gene. The CDR3 is 14 residues long. The CDR3 here is CASSLRGSLYEQYF. Written as DNA, the CDR3 is TGCGCCAGCAGCTTGCGGGGATCCCTCTACGAGCAGTACTTC. Together with reference TRBV5-1 and TRBJ2-7, the CDR3 gives the full variable domain: KAGVTQTPRYLIKTRGQQVTLSCSPISGHRSVSWYQQTPGQGLQFLFEYFSETQRNKGNFPGRFSGRQFSNSRSEMNVSTLELGDSALYLCASSLRGSLYEQYFGPGTRLTVT.

This clone has just one count. V usage is TRBV7-2 and J usage is TRBJ1-2; D might be TRBD1 (5 bases). CDR1 is SGHTA, CDR2 FQGNSA, per germline. The ends were cut back, 4 bases at V and 0 bases at J, with 9 bases in the middle. The CDR3 consists of 14 residues. The CDR3 reads CASSSWGANYGYTF. The CDR3 region has the DNA TGTGCCAGCAGCTCATGGGGGGCTAACTATGGCTACACCTTC.

The CDR3: CASGLEGSDTQYF. In DNA, the CDR3 is TGTGCTAGTGGTTTGGAGGGGTCGGATACGCAGTATTTT. This chain links TRBV12-5 with TRBJ2-3; D may be TRBD1 (5 bases). Germline CDR1 LGHNT, CDR2 FRNRAP. The CDR3 is 13 residues long. The V end lost 1 base, the J end lost 6 bases, and 8 bases lay between the germline ends. Combining the CDR3 with reference TRBV12-5 and TRBJ2-3 gives the whole variable domain DARVTQTPRHKVTEMGQEVTMRCQPILGHNTVFWYRQTMMQGLELLAYFRNRAPLDDSGMPKDRFSAEMPDATLATLKIQPSEPRDSAVYFCASGLEGSDTQYFGPGTRLTVL.

This clone has a single count. The J gene is TRBJ2-7, the V gene TRBV27, with TRBD1 identical over 9 bases. Germline CDR1 reads MNHEY; CDR2 reads SMNVEV (reference sequence). The CDR3 loop spans 15 amino acids. V shed 5 bases and J 5 bases; nucleotides not matched to a gene: 10. The CDR3 nucleotides are TGTGCCAGCAGTCCGGGAACAGGGGGCCGGAACGAGCAGTACTTC. It is translated as CASSPGTGGRNEQYF.

V gene TRBV21-1 combines with J gene TRBJ2-3; TRBD2, as called in the table, went unchecked against the DNA. TRBV21-1 is a pseudogene locus. The CDR3 consists of 16 residues. In DNA, the CDR3 is TGTGCCAGCAGCAAAGCTGGGGGGACCCCCACAGATACGCAGTATTTT. Encoded protein: CASSKAGGTPTDTQYF.

The chain is built from TRBV7-2 and TRBJ2-3; D uncertain. Germline V lookup: CDR1 SGHTA, CDR2 FQGNSA. CDR3 length: 13 residues. Trimming left V 1 base short and J 3 bases short, with 5 bases between. In DNA form, the CDR3 reads TGTGCCAGCAGCTTAGAGTTTACAGATACGCAGTATTTT. It codes for CASSLEFTDTQYF.

This chain joins TRBV29-1 and TRBJ1-2; 8 nucleotides match TRBD1. The V segment lost 3 bases and the J segment 4 bases; nucleotides outside the gene matches: 10. This CDR3 is built from 15 residues. CDR1 is SQVTM, CDR2 ANQGSEA, per germline. In DNA form, the CDR3 reads TGCAGCGTTGAGGGGCAGGGGGCGCGAGGCTATGGCTACACCTTC. Its protein product is CSVEGQGARGYGYTF.

The V gene is TRBV28, the J gene TRBJ2-5; perhaps TRBD1 as D (6 bases). CDR1 MDHEN and CDR2 SYDVKM come from the germline V gene. V was clipped by 3 bases and J by 4 bases, with 21 bases between them. This CDR3 region has 17 residues. The CDR3 DNA reads TGTGCCAGCAGTTTCGTAAGGGCAGGGGTGTTGAGAGAGACCCAGTACTTC. Translating it yields CASSFVRAGVLRETQYF.

The chain employs TRBV4-2 and TRBJ2-5; 9 bases line up with TRBD2. Germline assignment: CDR1 LGHNA and CDR2 YNFKEQ. The CDR3 sequence is 15 residues long. Trimming took 1 base from V and 1 from J; bases not matched to a gene: 1. The CDR3 here is CASSQAREGQETQYF. The CDR3 DNA sequence: TGTGCCAGCAGCCAAGCGCGGGAGGGCCAAGAGACCCAGTACTTC.

The CDR3 coding sequence is TGTGCCAGCCGGGAGCCTCTCACCGGGGAGCTGTTTTTT. Protein product: CASREPLTGELFF. This sequence joins TRBV11-3 and TRBJ2-2, with TRBD2 as a possible D gene (6 bases). Germline V gives CDR1 SGHNT, CDR2 YENEEA. This CDR3 is 13 amino acids long. V lost 8 bases and J 4 bases, leaving 11 bases between the germline ends.

This chain uses TRBV25-1 with TRBJ2-5, with 10 bases matching TRBD2. Germline trimming cut 5 bases from V and 2 bases from J; bases unmatched to any gene: 5. The CDR3 spans 15 residues. Germline-derived CDR1 and CDR2 are MGHDK and SYGVNS. Written as DNA, the CDR3 is TGTGCCAGCAGTACCAGGACTAGCGGTCAAGAGACCCAGTACTTC. Translation gives CASSTRTSGQETQYF.

This clone was counted only a few times. This chain connects TRBV7-9 to TRBJ2-7; no firm D call. Germline assignment: CDR1 SEHNR and CDR2 FQNEAQ (reference sequence). The V and J ends lost 2 bases and 0 bases respectively, with 5 bases between them. CDR3 size: 13 residues. The CDR3 protein is CASSLSPSYEQYF. CDR3 nucleotide sequence: TGTGCCAGCAGCTTATCCCCCTCCTACGAGCAGTACTTC.

The chain has TRBV7-8 and TRBJ2-2; D is tentatively TRBD1 or TRBD2 (5 bases each). The V end was cut by 4 bases, the J end by 0 bases, with 9 bases between. This CDR3 region has 15 residues. Germline CDR1 and CDR2: SGHVS and FQNEAQ. CDR3 region: CASSSGTANTGELFF. The CDR3 nucleotides read TGTGCCAGCAGCTCCGGGACGGCGAACACCGGGGAGCTGTTTTTT.

The J gene is TRBJ1-5, the V gene TRBV12-5, with D uncertain. Trimming removed 3 bases from V and 2 bases from J, with 11 bases in between. Germline assignment: CDR1 LGHNT and CDR2 FRNRAP. The CDR3 has 15 amino acids. The CDR3 is CASGFGTGGNQPQHF. The CDR3 DNA is TGTGCTAGTGGTTTCGGTACGGGAGGCAATCAGCCCCAGCATTTT.

V gene TRBV19 combines with J gene TRBJ2-7, with a weak D call TRBD2 (5 bases). CDR3 length equals 11 residues. Germline CDR1 and CDR2: LNHDA and SQIVND (reference sequence). Trimming left V 9 bases short and J 0 bases short, with 6 bases between. The chain's CDR3 is CASGNSYEQYF. CDR3 sequence (DNA): TGTGCCAGCGGGAACTCCTACGAGCAGTACTTC.

The J gene is TRBJ1-1, the V gene TRBV7-9; weak D call: TRBD1 (5 bases). This CDR3 region has 19 residues. Germline V gene lookup returns CDR1 SEHNR and CDR2 FQNEAQ (reference sequence). Trimming pared 1 base from V and 0 bases from J, leaving 21 bases between. CDR3 loop: CASSLDRFSISVLNTEAFF. CDR3 sequence (DNA): TGTGCCAGCAGCTTAGACAGGTTCTCAATTTCTGTGCTGAACACTGAAGCTTTCTTT.

The rearrangement joins TRBV6-6 to TRBJ2-7; 9 bases align to TRBD1. V was clipped by 2 bases and J by 3 bases; unmatched bases: 8. The CDR3 has 16 residues. The germline CDR1 and CDR2 sequences are MNHNY and SVGAGI (reference sequence). The CDR3 bases are TGTGCCAGCAGTTACCTGGGGACAGGGCTATTCTACGAGCAGTACTTC. Translated, it gives CASSYLGTGLFYEQYF.

The chain recombines TRBV14 with TRBJ2-3; 9 bases line up with TRBD2. In germline, CDR1 is SGHDN, CDR2 FVKESK. Trimming cost V 3 bases and J 4 bases; bases outside gene matches: 5. The CDR3 sequence is 15 residues long. Written as DNA, the CDR3 is TGTGCCAGCAGCCAGTTCGGCGGGAGGGCAGATACGCAGTATTTT. As protein: CASSQFGGRADTQYF.

The CDR3 DNA reads as TGTGCCAGCAGTTTTCCGGACGGTGAATTCCACGAGCAGTACTTC. It codes for CASSFPDGEFHEQYF. V usage is TRBV28 and J usage is TRBJ2-7, with D uncertain. The germline CDR1 and CDR2 sequences are MDHEN and SYDVKM. Trimming shortened V by 3 bases and J by 5 bases, and 17 bases separated the two germline ends. The CDR3 runs 15 residues.